This is a list of T cell receptor beta chains from one sample in a study of graft-versus-host responses after intestinal transplantation. Measured with immunoSEQ multiplex PCR; TCRdb has only the in-frame clones, and not every one. The sample includes 99,000 or so clones, 80% to 95% of them seen just once. No antigen has been assigned to these receptors. Source: unstimulated CD8+ T cells sorted from spleen or lymph node cells, taken before transplant. Receptor source: a human donor who was the organ donor for an intestinal transplant. Both conserved end residues are part of each CDR3. The order of the fields is clone size, J gene, D gene, V gene, CDR3 protein, CDR3 DNA. D genes are given only for firm matches. A clone size is listed for some rows: how often the clone was seen (once, few, many), or a class if it is expanded.

abundance: NA; j_gene: TRBJ1-1; d_gene: NA; v_gene: TRBV7-9; CDR3aa: CASSLGQPHEAFF; CDR3nt: TGTGCCAGCAGCTTAGGACAGCCACATGAAGCTTTCTTT
abundance: NA; j_gene: TRBJ2-2; d_gene: NA; v_gene: TRBV30; CDR3aa: CAWNRVNTGELFF; CDR3nt: TGTGCCTGGAACAGGGTAAACACCGGGGAGCTGTTTTTT
abundance: NA; j_gene: TRBJ1-1; d_gene: NA; v_gene: TRBV5-1; CDR3aa: CASSLVAGWTEAFF; CDR3nt: TGCGCCAGCAGCTTGGTGGCGGGTTGGACTGAAGCTTTCTTT
abundance: NA; j_gene: TRBJ1-3; d_gene: NA; v_gene: TRBV6-1; CDR3aa: CASRPYPVRGNTIYF; CDR3nt: TGTGCCAGCAGGCCCTACCCTGTCCGGGGAAACACCATATATTTT
abundance: NA; j_gene: TRBJ2-7; d_gene: TRBD1; v_gene: TRBV29-1; CDR3aa: CSAKTGYEQYF; CDR3nt: TGCAGCGCAAAGACAGGGTACGAGCAGTACTTC
abundance: NA; j_gene: TRBJ2-7; d_gene: NA; v_gene: TRBV30; CDR3aa: CAWSSQGPYEQYF; CDR3nt: TGTGCCTGGAGTTCGCAGGGCCCCTACGAGCAGTACTTC
abundance: once; j_gene: TRBJ2-3; d_gene: TRBD2; v_gene: TRBV28; CDR3aa: CASKNGWLAGSDTQYF; CDR3nt: TGTGCCAGCAAAAATGGGTGGCTAGCGGGATCAGATACGCAGTATTTT
abundance: once; j_gene: TRBJ1-4; d_gene: NA; v_gene: TRBV10-3; CDR3aa: CAISDRGNEKLFF; CDR3nt: TGTGCCATCAGTGATCGAGGGAATGAAAAACTGTTTTTT
abundance: NA; j_gene: TRBJ2-3; d_gene: NA; v_gene: TRBV9; CDR3aa: CASSEEGLRGGGTDTQYF; CDR3nt: TGTGCCAGCAGCGAGGAGGGCTTAAGGGGCGGGGGCACAGATACGCAGTATTTT
abundance: NA; j_gene: TRBJ2-7; d_gene: NA; v_gene: TRBV4-2; CDR3aa: CASSQEASAVYEQYF; CDR3nt: TGTGCCAGCAGCCAAGAGGCTAGCGCAGTCTACGAGCAGTACTTC
abundance: NA; j_gene: TRBJ1-1; d_gene: NA; v_gene: TRBV30; CDR3aa: CAWSVQDRTGTEAFF; CDR3nt: TGTGCCTGGAGTGTACAGGACCGCACGGGCACTGAAGCTTTCTTT
abundance: NA; j_gene: TRBJ2-5; d_gene: TRBD2; v_gene: TRBV13; CDR3aa: CASSLGQAGAETQYF; CDR3nt: TGTGCCAGCAGCTTAGGTCAGGCGGGAGCAGAGACCCAGTACTTC
abundance: NA; j_gene: TRBJ2-1; d_gene: NA; v_gene: TRBV29-1; CDR3aa: CSVEGSGGTSYNEQFF; CDR3nt: TGCAGCGTTGAAGGGTCGGGGGGCACCTCCTACAATGAGCAGTTCTTC
abundance: NA; j_gene: TRBJ2-7; d_gene: TRBD1; v_gene: TRBV30; CDR3aa: CASNDRGIDEQYF; CDR3nt: TGTGCCTCGAATGACAGGGGTATCGACGAGCAGTACTTC
abundance: NA; j_gene: TRBJ2-2; d_gene: NA; v_gene: TRBV10-3; CDR3aa: CAITEAGRGLAGELFF; CDR3nt: TGTGCCATTACCGAAGCGGGACGGGGGCTGGCCGGGGAGCTGTTTTTT
abundance: NA; j_gene: TRBJ1-2; d_gene: NA; v_gene: TRBV7-9; CDR3aa: CASSLRTESYGYTF; CDR3nt: TGTGCCAGCAGCCTAAGGACAGAGTCGTATGGCTACACCTTC
abundance: NA; j_gene: TRBJ1-1; d_gene: TRBD1; v_gene: TRBV5-1; CDR3aa: CASSFSQGDPGNTEAFF; CDR3nt: TGCGCCAGCAGCTTTTCTCAGGGGGACCCCGGGAACACTGAAGCTTTCTTT
abundance: NA; j_gene: TRBJ2-1; d_gene: TRBD2; v_gene: TRBV11-2; CDR3aa: CASSPRLAHEQFF; CDR3nt: TGTGCCAGCAGCCCCCGACTAGCGCATGAGCAGTTCTTC
abundance: NA; j_gene: TRBJ2-1; d_gene: TRBD2; v_gene: TRBV2; CDR3aa: CASKVYLAGAYSYNEQFF; CDR3nt: TGTGCCAGCAAGGTCTACCTAGCGGGAGCATACTCCTACAATGAGCAGTTCTTC
abundance: NA; j_gene: TRBJ2-3; d_gene: TRBD1; v_gene: TRBV29-1; CDR3aa: CSVTGGHTDTQYF; CDR3nt: TGCAGCGTTACAGGGGGCCACACAGATACGCAGTATTTT
abundance: NA; j_gene: TRBJ2-5; d_gene: NA; v_gene: TRBV11-1; CDR3aa: CASNLGGRYQETQYF; CDR3nt: TGTGCCAGCAATCTGGGGGGGCGTTATCAAGAGACCCAGTACTTC
abundance: NA; j_gene: TRBJ1-1; d_gene: NA; v_gene: TRBV5-8; CDR3aa: CASRLGLVSYTEAFF; CDR3nt: TGTGCCAGCAGACTGGGGCTGGTTTCCTACACTGAAGCTTTCTTT
abundance: NA; j_gene: TRBJ2-1; d_gene: NA; v_gene: TRBV25-1; CDR3aa: CASSEQGPNEQFF; CDR3nt: TGTGCCAGCAGTGAACAGGGTCCTAACGAGCAGTTCTTC
abundance: NA; j_gene: TRBJ1-1; d_gene: TRBD1; v_gene: TRBV18; CDR3aa: CASSLSIYDRDTEAFF; CDR3nt: TGTGCCAGCTCGCTAAGTATTTACGACAGGGACACTGAAGCTTTCTTT
abundance: NA; j_gene: TRBJ2-1; d_gene: NA; v_gene: TRBV7-8; CDR3aa: CASSYRGTVYNEQFF; CDR3nt: TGTGCCAGCAGCTACCGCGGGACAGTATACAATGAGCAGTTCTTC
abundance: NA; j_gene: TRBJ2-7; d_gene: TRBD2; v_gene: TRBV9; CDR3aa: CASSVEGLSYEQYF; CDR3nt: TGTGCCAGCAGCGTAGAGGGACTATCGTACGAGCAGTACTTC
abundance: NA; j_gene: TRBJ1-4; d_gene: NA; v_gene: TRBV30; CDR3aa: CAWSVTLGAGITNEKLFF; CDR3nt: TGTGCCTGGAGTGTAACTTTAGGAGCGGGGATAACTAATGAAAAACTGTTTTTT
abundance: NA; j_gene: TRBJ1-2; d_gene: NA; v_gene: TRBV19; CDR3aa: CASSAPKSRRGYTF; CDR3nt: TGTGCCAGTAGCGCTCCAAAATCAAGGAGGGGCTACACCTTC
abundance: NA; j_gene: TRBJ2-4; d_gene: NA; v_gene: TRBV5-1; CDR3aa: CASSPVGTKKWSKNIQYF; CDR3nt: TGCGCCAGCAGTCCAGTCGGGACAAAGAAATGGAGCAAAAACATTCAGTACTTC
abundance: NA; j_gene: TRBJ2-1; d_gene: TRBD2; v_gene: TRBV11-3; CDR3aa: CASSKRKGRDEQFF; CDR3nt: TGTGCCAGCAGCAAACGGAAGGGGAGGGATGAGCAGTTCTTC
abundance: NA; j_gene: TRBJ1-1; d_gene: NA; v_gene: TRBV6-5; CDR3aa: CASSYSRRAFTEAFF; CDR3nt: TGTGCCAGCAGTTACTCTCGGAGGGCTTTTACTGAAGCTTTCTTT
abundance: NA; j_gene: TRBJ1-1; d_gene: NA; v_gene: TRBV30; CDR3aa: CAWSVTGARTFF; CDR3nt: TGTGCCTGGAGTGTAACTGGGGCGAGAACTTTCTTT
abundance: NA; j_gene: TRBJ2-3; d_gene: NA; v_gene: TRBV5-1; CDR3aa: CASSPYYADTQYF; CDR3nt: TGCGCCAGCAGCCCCTATTACGCAGATACGCAGTATTTT
abundance: NA; j_gene: TRBJ1-2; d_gene: NA; v_gene: TRBV13; CDR3aa: CASSLGQGGYGYTF; CDR3nt: TGTGCCAGCAGCTTAGGCCAGGGTGGCTATGGCTACACCTTC
abundance: NA; j_gene: TRBJ1-5; d_gene: NA; v_gene: TRBV5-1; CDR3aa: CASSLAGGSNQPQHF; CDR3nt: TGCGCCAGCAGCTTGGCGGGGGGTAGCAATCAGCCCCAGCATTTT
abundance: NA; j_gene: TRBJ1-4; d_gene: NA; v_gene: TRBV19; CDR3aa: CASSIEWGANEKLFF; CDR3nt: TGTGCCAGTAGTATAGAGTGGGGGGCTAATGAAAAACTGTTTTTT
abundance: NA; j_gene: TRBJ1-1; d_gene: NA; v_gene: TRBV28; CDR3aa: CASSVTGDMNTEAFF; CDR3nt: TGTGCCAGCAGTGTAACAGGAGATATGAACACTGAAGCTTTCTTT
abundance: NA; j_gene: TRBJ2-7; d_gene: NA; v_gene: TRBV6-6; CDR3aa: CASSPRYEQYF; CDR3nt: TGTGCCAGCAGTCCTAGATACGAGCAGTACTTC
abundance: NA; j_gene: TRBJ2-5; d_gene: TRBD2; v_gene: TRBV19; CDR3aa: CASSINAEREDGETQYF; CDR3nt: TGTGCCAGTAGTATTAACGCTGAGCGGGAGGACGGAGAGACCCAGTACTTC
abundance: NA; j_gene: TRBJ1-1; d_gene: NA; v_gene: TRBV2; CDR3aa: CASSHKKHSTNTEAFF; CDR3nt: TGTGCCAGCAGCCATAAAAAACACAGTACGAACACTGAAGCTTTCTTT
abundance: NA; j_gene: TRBJ1-2; d_gene: NA; v_gene: TRBV29-1; CDR3aa: CSVGGGTRDTTFYGYTF; CDR3nt: TGCAGCGTTGGGGGTGGGACCCGGGACACGACCTTCTATGGCTACACCTTC
abundance: NA; j_gene: TRBJ2-3; d_gene: TRBD2; v_gene: TRBV15; CDR3aa: CATSREAGGPDTQYF; CDR3nt: TGTGCCACCAGCAGAGAAGCGGGGGGGCCAGATACGCAGTATTTT
abundance: NA; j_gene: TRBJ2-1; d_gene: TRBD1; v_gene: TRBV27; CDR3aa: CASSLTGVYNEQFF; CDR3nt: TGTGCCAGCAGTTTGACAGGGGTCTACAATGAGCAGTTCTTC
abundance: NA; j_gene: TRBJ2-1; d_gene: NA; v_gene: TRBV16; CDR3aa: CASSRDFISSYNEQFF; CDR3nt: TGTGCCAGCAGCCGGGACTTTATCTCGTCCTACAATGAGCAGTTCTTC
abundance: once; j_gene: TRBJ2-1; d_gene: TRBD2; v_gene: TRBV30; CDR3aa: CAWSPKLAGRYNEQFF; CDR3nt: TGTGCCTGGAGTCCGAAACTAGCGGGCCGTTACAATGAGCAGTTCTTC
abundance: NA; j_gene: TRBJ2-1; d_gene: TRBD2; v_gene: TRBV6-1; CDR3aa: CASSESGLAGANEQFF; CDR3nt: TGTGCCAGCAGTGAATCGGGACTAGCGGGAGCCAATGAGCAGTTCTTC
abundance: NA; j_gene: TRBJ2-1; d_gene: NA; v_gene: TRBV13; CDR3aa: CASSGEASESLNEQFF; CDR3nt: TGTGCCAGCAGCGGAGAGGCTAGCGAGAGCCTTAATGAGCAGTTCTTC
abundance: NA; j_gene: TRBJ2-3; d_gene: NA; v_gene: TRBV10-1; CDR3aa: CASSEEKLADTQYF; CDR3nt: TGCGCCAGCAGTGAGGAGAAACTTGCAGATACGCAGTATTTT
abundance: NA; j_gene: TRBJ2-7; d_gene: NA; v_gene: TRBV18; CDR3aa: CASSLDRTGLPYEQYF; CDR3nt: TGTGCCAGCTCACTCGACCGTACAGGCCTGCCCTACGAGCAGTACTTC
abundance: NA; j_gene: TRBJ2-5; d_gene: NA; v_gene: TRBV11-1; CDR3aa: CASSPLDYQGETQYF; CDR3nt: TGTGCCAGCAGCCCCCTGGACTACCAAGGGGAGACCCAGTACTTC
abundance: NA; j_gene: TRBJ2-5; d_gene: TRBD2; v_gene: TRBV10-3; CDR3aa: CAISDSGRVETQYF; CDR3nt: TGTGCCATCAGTGACTCGGGGAGGGTTGAGACCCAGTACTTC
abundance: NA; j_gene: TRBJ1-2; d_gene: TRBD1; v_gene: TRBV2; CDR3aa: CAILGQGAYGYTF; CDR3nt: TGTGCCATCCTGGGACAGGGGGCTTATGGCTACACCTTC
abundance: NA; j_gene: TRBJ2-1; d_gene: TRBD2; v_gene: TRBV28; CDR3aa: CASSLNWPAGTSGNEQFF; CDR3nt: TGTGCCAGCAGTTTAAATTGGCCCGCCGGGACTAGCGGCAATGAGCAGTTCTTC